The 29 T cell receptor beta chains given below trace back to one sample, sequenced in a study of shared clonotypes between healthy human individuals. Method: immunoSEQ multiplex PCR; TCRdb's copy keeps in-frame clones and lacks some. This table has about 680,000 clones, around 73% appearing once. Sequencing was done on a sample of memory CD4+ T cells sorted from blood. Subset defined: CD45RA-negative fraction. These receptors were obtained from a woman aged 25 to 39 in good health.

The chain carries TRBV4-2 and TRBJ2-7; 14 nucleotides match TRBD2. V lost 0 bases and J lost 0; bases outside the gene matches: 4. The CDR3 has 18 amino acids. The V gene's germline CDR1 is LGHNA and CDR2 YNFKEQ. This chain's CDR3 is CASSQERTSGRSSYEQYF. The CDR3 DNA is TGTGCCAGCAGCCAAGAAAGGACTAGCGGGAGGAGCTCCTACGAGCAGTACTTC.

This chain joins TRBV11-3 and TRBJ2-1, with D hard to call. V was cut by 1 base and J by 6 bases, with 4 bases left in between. This CDR3 comprises 12 residues. Germline-derived CDR1 and CDR2 are SGHNT and YENEEA. The CDR3 nucleotides read TGTGCCAGCAGCTTAGGGACCAATGAGCAGTTCTTC. Translating gives CASSLGTNEQFF.

The chain has TRBV28 and TRBJ2-7; TRBD1 matches 8 bases. With 5 bases clipped from V and 5 bases from J, the junction kept 5 bases outside the gene matches. Germline V lookup: CDR1 MDHEN, CDR2 SYDVKM. This CDR3 region has 13 residues. The CDR3 protein is CASSPPTGDEQYF. CDR3 bases: TGTGCCAGCAGTCCCCCGACAGGGGACGAGCAGTACTTC.

As concerns this clone: Other nucleotide sequences from this sample produce the same CDR3. The chain recombines TRBV5-1 with TRBJ2-1; TRBD2 aligns across 11 bases. Germline V gives CDR1 SGHRS, CDR2 YFSETQ. This CDR3 comprises 14 residues. The ends lost 5 bases at V and 6 bases at J; junction bases unmatched: 4. In DNA form, the CDR3 reads TGCGCCAGCAGTCCAGGGACTAGCGGCAATGAGCAGTTCTTC. This translates into CASSPGTSGNEQFF.

The V and J genes are TRBV7-3 and TRBJ2-3; D may be TRBD1 (5 bases). This CDR3 region has 15 residues. Germline V gene data show CDR1 as SGHTA and CDR2 as FQGTGA. V lost 1 base and J lost 1, with 9 bases in between. The CDR3 reads CASSLNSGRTDTQYF. The CDR3 region has the DNA TGTGCCAGCAGCTTAAACTCAGGGCGCACAGATACGCAGTATTTT.

In its sample, this clone was seen a few times. Distinct nucleotide sequences in the sample also encode this CDR3. J is TRBJ2-7 and V is TRBV27, with 8 bases that match TRBD1. With 6 bases clipped from V and 2 bases from J, the junction kept 9 bases outside the gene matches. The CDR3 loop spans 15 amino acids. Looked up from germline, CDR1 is MNHEY and CDR2 is SMNVEV (reference sequence). The chain's CDR3 is CASSRTGTGAYEQYF. In nucleotides, the CDR3 is TGTGCCAGCAGCAGAACCGGGACAGGAGCCTACGAGCAGTACTTC.

The chain uses TRBV25-1 and TRBJ1-1, with D perhaps matching TRBD1 (6 bases). The germline V gene has CDR1 MGHDK and CDR2 SYGVNS. The V gene lost 1 base and the J gene lost 10 bases, with 13 bases spanning the gap. The CDR3 extends over 13 amino acids. For the CDR3, the DNA is TGTGCCAGCAGTGAATGGGGAGGGGGGCGAGCTTTCTTT. This gives the protein CASSEWGGGRAFF.

This chain connects TRBV7-2 to TRBJ2-5, with a possible D match to TRBD2 (7 bases). Germline-derived CDR1 and CDR2 are SGHTA and FQGNSA. V lost 8 bases, J lost 7 bases, and 17 bases lay in between. This CDR3 contains 13 residues. The CDR3 reads CASVAGLTGTQYF. The CDR3, as DNA: TGTGCCAGCGTAGCGGGCTTGACAGGGACCCAGTACTTC.

This chain links TRBV25-1 with TRBJ2-3, with 8 positions matching TRBD2. The CDR3 loop spans 16 amino acids. After removal of 2 bases from V and 1 base from J, the junction contained 5 bases not matched to a gene. Germline V gene sequence: CDR1 MGHDK, CDR2 SYGVNS. In DNA form, the CDR3 reads TGTGCCAGCAGTGAACCTAGCGGGTCAGGCACAGATACGCAGTATTTT. Residues: CASSEPSGSGTDTQYF.

The V and J genes are TRBV28 and TRBJ2-3; no clear D. The CDR3 is 13 amino acids. V was clipped by 1 base and J by 4 bases, with 6 bases between them. CDR1 is MDHEN and CDR2 is SYDVKM in the germline V gene. CDR3 region: CASSLLGADTQYF. The DNA for the CDR3 is TGTGCCAGCAGTTTATTGGGCGCAGATACGCAGTATTTT.

This clone appeared once. The CDR3 reads CASSFIAAYEQYF. DNA of the CDR3: TGTGCCAGCAGCTTCATAGCGGCCTACGAGCAGTACTTC. The chain carries TRBV11-1 and TRBJ2-7, with a tentative D call TRBD2 (6 bases). The germline V gene encodes CDR1 SGHAT and CDR2 FQDESV (reference sequence). V lost 3 bases and J lost 2, with 8 bases in between. The CDR3 has 13 amino acids.

This clone turned up a few times. V and J are TRBV14 and TRBJ2-4; D gene unclear. Germline V gives CDR1 SGHDN, CDR2 FVKESK. V dropped 4 bases and J dropped 0 bases, with 10 bases sitting between them. This CDR3 contains 15 residues. Here the CDR3 DNA reads TGTGCCAGCAGCCGAGTGTCGGGAGCCAAAAACATTCAGTACTTC. This codes for CASSRVSGAKNIQYF. Together with reference TRBV14 and TRBJ2-4, the CDR3 gives the full variable domain: EAGVTQFPSHSVIEKGQTVTLRCDPISGHDNLYWYRRVMGKEIKFLLHFVKESKQDESGMPNNRFLAERTGGTYSTLKVQPAELEDSGVYFCASSRVSGAKNIQYFGAGTRLSVL.

In its sample, this clone was seen once. The rearrangement joins TRBV7-9 to TRBJ2-7; D might be TRBD1 (6 bases). The germline V gene encodes CDR1 SEHNR and CDR2 FQNEAQ (reference sequence). CDR3 length: 16 amino acids. V lost 5 bases and J lost 4, with 21 bases in between. The CDR3 DNA reads TGTGCCAGCAGCAGATCAGGGGCAGGTCACGGGTACGAGCAGTACTTC. Protein sequence: CASSRSGAGHGYEQYF. The variable domain in full, with the rest retrieved from reference TRBV7-9 and TRBJ2-7, is DTGVSQNPRHKITKRGQNVTFRCDPISEHNRLYWYRQTLGQGPEFLTYFQNEAQLEKSRLLSDRFSAERPKGSFSTLEIQRTEQGDSAMYLCASSRSGAGHGYEQYFGPGTRLTVT.

V is TRBV7-2 and J is TRBJ2-1; TRBD2 agrees at 9 bases. CDR1 and CDR2 from the germline V gene are SGHTA and FQGNSA. The CDR3 consists of 17 residues. V shed 2 bases and J 7 bases; nucleotides not matched to a gene: 12. The CDR3: CASSLSGGRALGNEQFF. CDR3 DNA: TGTGCCAGCAGCTTATCTGGCGGGAGGGCCCTCGGTAATGAGCAGTTCTTC.

The V call is TRBV7-9, the J call TRBJ2-5, with D perhaps TRBD1 or TRBD2 (5 bases each). This CDR3 comprises 14 residues. The V and J ends lost 4 bases and 1 base respectively, with 10 bases between them. The germline V gene has CDR1 SEHNR and CDR2 FQNEAQ (reference sequence). The CDR3 DNA reads TGTGCCAGCAGCTCGGGACGGAGCCAAGAGACCCAGTACTTC. It is translated as CASSSGRSQETQYF.

The CDR3 reads CASSNPSASSYNEQFF. The DNA of the CDR3 is TGTGCCAGTAGTAATCCTAGCGCGAGCTCCTACAATGAGCAGTTCTTC. This chain joins TRBV19 and TRBJ2-1; TRBD2 is a possible D gene (6 bases). V lost 4 bases to trimming and J lost 0 bases, with 13 bases between them. The germline V gene has CDR1 LNHDA and CDR2 SQIVND (reference sequence). The CDR3 runs to 16 residues.

The rearrangement joins TRBV7-2 to TRBJ2-1, with D perhaps given as TRBD1 or TRBD2 (6 bases each). CDR1 SGHTA and CDR2 FQGNSA come from the germline V gene. V was trimmed by 1 base and J by 1 base, leaving 8 bases between them. The CDR3 is 15 amino acids. The CDR3, as DNA: TGTGCCAGCAGCTTAGGGGGGGCTTCCTACAATGAGCAGTTCTTC. Encoded protein: CASSLGGASYNEQFF.

This chain joins TRBV29-1 and TRBJ1-5; 9 bases line up with TRBD1. Trimming took 7 bases from V and 3 from J; bases not matched to a gene: 7. The CDR3 is 14 residues long. The germline V gene has CDR1 SQVTM and CDR2 ANQGSEA. The CDR3 DNA is TGCAGCGCAGGGACAGGGAGGGCCAATCAGCCCCAGCATTTT. It codes for CSAGTGRANQPQHF.

This clone has a count of ten or more. The chain links TRBV7-2 to TRBJ2-7; TRBD2 agrees at 7 bases. Germline V gives CDR1 SGHTA, CDR2 FQGNSA. V trimming: 3 bases; J trimming: 3 bases; junction bases outside the gene matches: 8. The CDR3 sequence is 15 residues long. CDR3 DNA: TGTGCCAGCAGCTTTGGGGCTAGCGGAAGCTACGAGCAGTACTTC. Amino acid sequence: CASSFGASGSYEQYF.

The chain recombines TRBV27 with TRBJ1-3; D gene uncertain. CDR1 and CDR2 (germline): MNHEY, SMNVEV (reference sequence). The CDR3 spans 16 residues. With 2 bases removed from V and 0 bases from J, the gap between germline ends came to 11 bases. CDR3 nucleotide sequence: TGTGCCAGCAGTTTAACAGAGCGTTCCTCTGGAAACACCATATATTTT. It yields the protein CASSLTERSSGNTIYF.

The rearrangement links TRBV4-1 to TRBJ2-1; no clear D gene. Between the trimmed V and J ends, which lost 2 bases and 3 bases, there was a span of 14 bases. Germline CDR1 reads MGHRA; CDR2 reads YSYEKL. The CDR3 is 16 amino acids. The CDR3 sequence: CASSQYRSPNYNEQFF. Written as DNA, the CDR3 is TGCGCCAGCAGCCAATATAGATCCCCTAACTACAATGAGCAGTTCTTC.

The chain is built from TRBV19 and TRBJ2-7; TRBD2 agrees at 8 bases. The germline V gene encodes CDR1 LNHDA and CDR2 SQIVND (reference sequence). Trimming at V came to 3 bases and at J to 4 bases, leaving 17 bases not matched to a gene. The length of the CDR3 is 18 residues. In DNA, the CDR3 is TGTGCCAGTAGTATCTCGACATCCTTTGGGACTAGGGAATACGAGCAGTACTTC. Protein: CASSISTSFGTREYEQYF.

This clone came up once. V and J are TRBV6-5 and TRBJ1-1; TRBD1 aligns across 8 bases. Germline V lookup: CDR1 MNHEY, CDR2 SVGAGI. This CDR3 is built from 13 residues. The DNA of the CDR3 is TGTGTCTCTGGGGACAGGAAGAACACTGAAGCTTTCTTT. Amino acids: CVSGDRKNTEAFF.

This clone has more than one count but fewer than ten. The V and J genes are TRBV28 and TRBJ2-7; D is unresolved. The CDR3 spans 15 residues. V dropped 6 bases and J dropped 0 bases, with 15 bases sitting between them. The V gene's germline CDR1 is MDHEN and CDR2 SYDVKM. In DNA form, the CDR3 reads TGTGCCAGCAGACCACGGCAGGCGAGCTCCTACGAGCAGTACTTC. Amino acid sequence: CASRPRQASSYEQYF. The whole variable domain, filled in from reference TRBV28 and TRBJ2-7, reads DVKVTQSSRYLVKRTGEKVFLECVQDMDHENMFWYRQDPGLGLRLIYFSYDVKMKEKGDIPEGYSVSREKKERFSLILESASTNQTSMYLCASRPRQASSYEQYFGPGTRLTVT.

This clone was seen at least ten times. The chain joins TRBV10-1 to TRBJ2-1; D gene ambiguous. Germline assignment: CDR1 WNHNN and CDR2 SYGVQD (reference sequence). Trimming shortened V by 4 bases and J by 4 bases, and 8 bases separated the two germline ends. The CDR3 runs to 13 residues. CDR3 loop: CASSGRTYNEQFF. Written as DNA, the CDR3 is TGCGCCAGCAGTGGGAGAACGTACAATGAGCAGTTCTTC.

V usage is TRBV14 and J usage is TRBJ2-7, with 11 positions matching TRBD2. V lost 1 base to trimming and J lost 2 bases; unmatched junction nucleotides: 7. The CDR3 has 17 residues. CDR1 and CDR2 from the germline V gene are SGHDN and FVKESK. CDR3 in DNA: TGTGCCAGCAGCCAAGTGGGACTAGCGGTGACTACCTACGAGCAGTACTTC. Translated, it gives CASSQVGLAVTTYEQYF. Filled out from reference TRBV14 and TRBJ2-7, the complete variable domain reads EAGVTQFPSHSVIEKGQTVTLRCDPISGHDNLYWYRRVMGKEIKFLLHFVKESKQDESGMPNNRFLAERTGGTYSTLKVQPAELEDSGVYFCASSQVGLAVTTYEQYFGPGTRLTVT.

The chain has TRBV5-1 and TRBJ2-1; weak D call: TRBD2 (5 bases). CDR1 is SGHRS and CDR2 is YFSETQ in the germline V gene. V lost 4 bases and J lost 5, with 19 bases in between. The length of the CDR3 is 16 residues. The CDR3 sequence is CASSPVQPSSNNEQFF. The CDR3 coding sequence is TGCGCCAGCAGCCCTGTGCAGCCTAGCTCGAACAATGAGCAGTTCTTC. The complete variable domain, with remaining parts taken from reference TRBV5-1 and TRBJ2-1, reads KAGVTQTPRYLIKTRGQQVTLSCSPISGHRSVSWYQQTPGQGLQFLFEYFSETQRNKGNFPGRFSGRQFSNSRSEMNVSTLELGDSALYLCASSPVQPSSNNEQFFGPGTRLTVL.

The rearrangement joins TRBV25-1 to TRBJ1-1; 11 nucleotides match TRBD1. From germline, CDR1 is MGHDK and CDR2 SYGVNS. The ends lost 7 bases at V and 1 base at J; junction bases unmatched: 5. The CDR3 is 15 residues long. This CDR3 reads CASNRGQGANTEAFF. In DNA, the CDR3 is TGTGCCAGCAACAGAGGACAGGGGGCGAACACTGAAGCTTTCTTT.

CDR3 region: CASSWDDNGYTF. CDR3 coding DNA: TGCGCCAGCAGCTGGGACGATAATGGCTACACCTTC. This chain joins TRBV5-1 and TRBJ1-2; D is possibly TRBD1 (5 bases). Trimming removed 3 bases from V and 6 bases from J, with 9 bases in between. This CDR3 has 12 residues. Looked up from germline, CDR1 is SGHRS and CDR2 is YFSETQ.